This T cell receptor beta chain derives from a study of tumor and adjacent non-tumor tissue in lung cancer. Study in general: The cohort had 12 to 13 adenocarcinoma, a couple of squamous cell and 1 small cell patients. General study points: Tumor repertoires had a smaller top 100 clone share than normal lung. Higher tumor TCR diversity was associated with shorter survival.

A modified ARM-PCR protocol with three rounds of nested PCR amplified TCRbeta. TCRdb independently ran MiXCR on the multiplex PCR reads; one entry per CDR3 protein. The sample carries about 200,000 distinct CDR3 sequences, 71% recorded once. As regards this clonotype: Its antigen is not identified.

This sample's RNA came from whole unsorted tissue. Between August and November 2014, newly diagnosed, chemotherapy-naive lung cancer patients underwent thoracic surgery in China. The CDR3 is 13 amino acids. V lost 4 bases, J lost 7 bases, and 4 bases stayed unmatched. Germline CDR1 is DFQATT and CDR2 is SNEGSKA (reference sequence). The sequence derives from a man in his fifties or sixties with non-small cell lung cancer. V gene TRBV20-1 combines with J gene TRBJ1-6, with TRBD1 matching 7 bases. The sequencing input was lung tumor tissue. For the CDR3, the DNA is TGCAGTGCTATGGGACAGCAGAATTCACCCCTCCACTTT. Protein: CSAMGQQNSPLHF.